The T cell receptor (beta chain) under discussion was sequenced for a study of blood T cells in healthy people across ages. It was with a sample-barcoded 5' primer and a J-beta primer mix that a second PCR of roughly 6 to 12 cycles was run. From the 5' RACE reads, TCRdb called clonotypes with MiXCR, one entry per CDR3 protein. This table holds hundreds of thousands of distinct CDR3 sequences, 30% to 45% found once. The count of this clonotype is one. V gave up 7 bases and J gave up 6 bases, with 10 bases separating them. The CDR3 is made up of 12 amino acids. CDR1 and CDR2 from the germline V gene are LNHDA and SQIVND (reference sequence).

The specimen sequenced was blood. This chain uses TRBV19 with TRBJ1-5; D possibly corresponds to TRBD1 (6 bases). The receptor comes from a man between 18 and 35 years old in good health. DNA of the CDR3: TGTGCCAGTAACAGGGAGAGTCAGCCCCAGCATTTT. Amino acid sequence: CASNRESQPQHF.